Sequencing of this T cell receptor (beta chain) was carried out in a study of beta chain features in type 1 diabetes. A note on this clone: The target antigen is unknown.

Every bit of the isolated RNA underwent reverse transcription, so sequencing read expressed TCRB transcripts. Clones were sequenced by immunoSEQ multiplex PCR, and TCRdb holds only the in-frame ones, with some missing. The table records about 260,000 clones, approximately 70% of them present only once. General study findings and limits: TCRB CDR3s were moderately but significantly shorter in Type 1 diabetes patients in all four CD4+ subsets. Reduced insertions and increased deletions marked VDJ junctions in type 1 diabetes patients.

The germline V gene encodes CDR1 SQVTM and CDR2 ANQGSEA. This CDR3 is built from 12 residues. The J segment lost 5 bases and the V segment lost 7 bases, leaving 7 bases of the junction unmatched. Sorting that relied on CD45RO/CCR7/CD25/CD127/CD95/CD27 yielded CD4+ naive, central memory, regulatory and stem cell-like memory cells. The TCR comes from a man between 25 and 39 years old in good health. Input material: naive CD4+ T cells from blood. This sequence joins TRBV29-1 and TRBJ2-7; 8 bases are shared with TRBD2. The CDR3 nucleotides read TGCAGCGCTGCGGGGGGAGGCAACGAGCAGTACTTC. This gives the protein CSAAGGGNEQYF.